These 27 T cell receptor beta chains share one sample of origin, sequenced in a study of tumor-infiltrating lymphocytes in primary liver carcinoma. RNA isolated from unsorted whole blood supplied the blood RNA, with germline DNA also extracted. Reverse transcription of approximately 520 ng total RNA with a constant-region primer produced TCR beta cDNA. Libraries covering TCR beta were generated through three nested multiplex PCR rounds (using a slightly modified ARM-PCR). Amplification in the first two PCR rounds was performed using TRBV1-TRBV30 forward primers and a C-beta reverse primer for roughly 9 cycles each. TCRdb processed the multiplex PCR reads anew with MiXCR; each CDR3 protein has one entry. The sample carries approximately 330,000 distinct CDR3 sequences, 65% recorded once. Sample: peripheral blood. These receptors all stem from a man aged 35-49 years with primary liver carcinoma and hepatitis B virus infection.

This clonotype was recorded once. Since a much larger clone is just one base distant, this may be a read error. V is TRBV6-1 and J is TRBJ1-2; D is ambiguous. Germline values: CDR1 MNHNS, CDR2 SASEGT. Trimming took off 9 bases at V and 4 bases at J, with 15 bases between the two ends. The CDR3 contains 13 residues. The CDR3 DNA follows: TGTGCCAGAGCTAGGAGCGAGAGCTATGGCTACACCTTC. Residues: CARARSESYGYTF.

As to this clonotype: Here the CDR3 omits its conserved ending phenylalanine or tryptophan, so a read error is the likely source. This chain links TRBV4-1 with TRBJ2-7; 8 bases align to TRBD1. The germline gives CDR1 MGHRA, CDR2 YSYEKL. The CDR3 totals 16 residues. CDR3 sequence reads: CANSQDSTGGSYEQYL. The CDR3 bases are TGCGCCAACAGCCAAGATTCTACAGGGGGCTCCTACGAGCAGTACCTC.

A word on this clonotype: An end of the junction does not agree with germline; a read error may underlie this. J is TRBJ2-5 and V is TRBV12-3 or TRBV12-4, with D perhaps matching TRBD1 or TRBD2 (5 bases each). The CDR3 has 14 residues. The CDR3 sequence is CANSSFHGTETQCF. The CDR3 DNA follows: TGTGCCAACAGTTCTTTCCATGGGACGGAGACCCAGTGCTTC.

A word on this clonotype: Being one base from a much bigger clone, this may be a read error. V usage is TRBV4-2 and J usage is TRBJ2-1; possibly TRBD1 for D (6 bases). CDR1 and CDR2 (germline): LGHNA, YNFKEQ. This CDR3 comprises 15 residues. CDR3 in DNA: TGTGCCAGCAGCCAAGATTACAGGGCAAACAATAAGCAGTTCTTC. Encoded protein: CASSQDYRANNKQFF.

This clonotype was seen just once. This CDR3 is CASSFDRAYEQYF. CDR3 in DNA: TGTGCCAGCAGCTTTGACAGGGCATACGAGCAGTACTTC. The chain links TRBV11-3 to TRBJ2-7, with 7 bases lining up with TRBD1. Germline assignment: CDR1 SGHNT and CDR2 YENEEA. This CDR3 has 13 amino acids. V lost 3 bases and J lost 4; bases outside the gene matches: 3.

Comment on this clonotype: A much larger clone sits a single nucleotide away, making a read error possible. The V gene is TRBV10-3, the J gene TRBJ2-2, with 7 bases fitting TRBD1. V was clipped by 7 bases and J by 3 bases; unmatched bases: 5. The CDR3 spans 14 residues. Germline CDR1 and CDR2: ENHRY and SYGVKD. Here the CDR3 reads CAIKRDRYTGELFF. The CDR3 bases are TGTGCCATCAAAAGGGACAGATACACCGGGGAGCTGTTTTTT.

The chain joins TRBV4-3 to TRBJ2-7; the match to TRBD2 covers 10 bases. The germline V gene encodes CDR1 LGHNA and CDR2 YSLEER. The CDR3 extends over 20 amino acids. V trimming: 1 base; J trimming: 1 base; junction bases outside the gene matches: 16. Written as DNA, the CDR3 is TGCGCCAGCAGCCAAGCCTCCACCGGGACTAGCGAGTGTGAGTCCTACGAGCAGTACTTC. It translates to CASSQASTGTSECESYEQYF.

A remark on this clonotype: A clone one base away is much larger, so this may be a read error. The chain links TRBV5-6 to TRBJ2-5; 12 bases align to TRBD2. With V trimmed by 0 bases and J by 5 bases, 2 bases remained unmatched. This CDR3 is built from 15 residues. CDR1 is SGHDT, CDR2 YYEEEE, per germline. CDR3 region: CASSLGLAGVETQYF. Written as DNA, the CDR3 is TGTGCCAGCAGCTTGGGACTAGCGGGAGTGGAGACCCAGTACTTC.

This clonotype was counted between two and nine times. This sequence joins TRBV13 and TRBJ2-7; the match to TRBD1 covers 11 bases. The J segment lost 3 bases and the V segment lost 3 bases, leaving 4 bases of the junction unmatched. CDR3 length: 15 residues. Germline lookup yields CDR1 PRHDT and CDR2 FYEKMQ (reference sequence). The CDR3: CASSFGTGGIYEQYF. In DNA form, the CDR3 reads TGTGCCAGCAGCTTCGGGACAGGGGGGATCTACGAGCAGTACTTC.

This chain joins TRBV6-2 or TRBV6-3 and TRBJ2-7; the D is unclear. CDR1 is MNHEY and CDR2 is SVGEGT in the germline V gene. V shed 5 bases and J shed 5 bases, with 10 bases lying between them. This CDR3 is built from 12 residues. CDR3 in amino acids: CASSPFRDEQYF. The CDR3 coding sequence is TGTGCCAGCAGTCCCTTTAGGGACGAGCAGTACTTC.

A note on this clonotype: At one boundary the junction diverges from the germline segment, which might be a read error. The V gene is TRBV11-2, the J gene TRBJ2-1; unclear D gene. The CDR3 is made up of 13 amino acids. Germline CDR1 and CDR2: SGHAT and FQNNGV. The CDR3 region is CASSIGSYNEKLF. The DNA for the CDR3 is TGTGCCAGCAGCATCGGCAGCTACAATGAGAAGCTCTTC. The whole variable domain, filled in from reference TRBV11-2 and TRBJ2-1, reads EAGVAQSPRYKIIEKRQSVAFWCNPISGHATLYWYQQILGQGPKLLIQFQNNGVVDDSQLPKDRFSAERLKGVDSTLKIQPAKLEDSAVYLCASSIGSYNEKLFGPGTRLTVL.

For this clonotype: Germline and junction disagree at one end, which may indicate a read error. The chain joins TRBV6-2 or TRBV6-3 to TRBJ2-7; D gene uncertain. Germline assignment: CDR1 MNHEY and CDR2 SVGEGT. The CDR3 has 12 residues. The CDR3 DNA reads as TGTGTCAGCAGTTACTCTCAGAGGGAGCAGTACTTC. This translates into CVSSYSQREQYF.

This chain joins TRBV6-1 and TRBJ2-7, with 9 bases matching TRBD2. The V segment lost 9 bases and the J segment 2 bases; nucleotides outside the gene matches: 8. Germline V CDR1 and CDR2: MNHNS, SASEGT. This CDR3 spans 14 amino acids. The CDR3 DNA sequence: TGTGCCAGTAGGATGACTAGCGGAACCTACGAGCAGTACTTC. Its protein is CASRMTSGTYEQYF.

The V and J genes are TRBV11-1 and TRBJ2-1; D may match TRBD1 or TRBD2 (5 bases each). The CDR3 contains 20 residues. Germline CDR1 reads SGHAT; CDR2 reads FQDESV (reference sequence). V lost 4 bases and J 5 bases, leaving 30 bases between the germline ends. The CDR3 sequence: CASSSHQAVDAVPGHNEQFF. CDR3 nucleotide sequence: TGTGCCAGCAGCTCCCATCAGGCAGTAGACGCAGTCCCGGGGCACAATGAGCAGTTCTTC.

This clonotype appeared a few times. One junction end disagrees with the germline gene, perhaps due to a read error. The chain couples TRBV5-1 to TRBJ2-7; D gene unclear. Per germline, CDR1 SGHRS and CDR2 YFSETQ. This CDR3 comprises 13 residues. In nucleotides, the CDR3 is TGCGCCGGCAGCCCCCCCGGATCGGGCGAGCAGTACTTC. This gives the protein CAGSPPGSGEQYF.

This clonotype was picked up a small number of times. This may be a read error: a much more frequent sequence differs by one nucleotide. The V call is TRBV4-3, the J call TRBJ2-1; TRBD2 matches 8 bases. The CDR3 is made up of 15 amino acids. Germline V gives CDR1 LGHNA, CDR2 YSLEER. DNA for the CDR3: TGCGCCAGCAGCCAAGACGGGACTAGGCAGAATGAGCAGCTCTTC. This encodes CASSQDGTRQNEQLF.

In the case of this clonotype: This could be a read error, since a much larger clone is one nucleotide away. The CDR3 DNA sequence: TGCGCCAGCAGCCATGACCCAGGGAGCAGGGGGGCCTCTACCACAGATACGCAGTATTTT. This gives the protein CASSHDPGSRGASTTDTQYF. This chain connects TRBV4-1 to TRBJ2-3, with a tentative D call TRBD1 (7 bases). The V end lost 3 bases, the J end lost 2 bases, and 27 bases lay between the germline ends. The CDR3 runs 20 residues. The germline gives CDR1 MGHRA, CDR2 YSYEKL.

Notes on this clonotype: At one end, the junction sequence differs from germline, possibly due to a read error. This chain joins TRBV10-3 and TRBJ2-1; perhaps TRBD2 as D (6 bases). The CDR3 has 14 amino acids. Germline CDR1 is ENHRY and CDR2 is SYGVKD. CDR3 in DNA: TGTGCCAGCAGTAGCTGGAGGGCCAAAAATGAACAGTTCTTC. Residues: CASSSWRAKNEQFF.

Concerning this clonotype: The junction shows a germline mismatch at one end, possibly a read error. In DNA form, the CDR3 reads TGTGTCAGCAGTGAATTGCGCAATTCATCCCTCCACTTT. Its protein is CVSSELRNSSLHF. V usage is TRBV6-1 and J usage is TRBJ1-6; unclear D gene. Germline V gives CDR1 MNHNS, CDR2 SASEGT. The CDR3 has 13 residues.

Many counts were recorded for this clonotype. The chain joins TRBV4-1 to TRBJ2-7, with 10 bases identical to TRBD1. The germline gives CDR1 MGHRA, CDR2 YSYEKL. The length of the CDR3 is 16 residues. The J segment lost 6 bases and the V segment lost 4 bases, leaving 12 bases of the junction unmatched. The CDR3 region is CASSPAPGQGLGEQYF. In DNA, the CDR3 is TGCGCCAGCAGCCCAGCCCCGGGACAGGGGTTAGGCGAGCAGTACTTC.

Many counts were recorded for this clonotype. This CDR3 reads CASSFTGPFNEQFF. Written as DNA, the CDR3 is TGTGCCAGCAGCTTTACCGGTCCATTCAATGAGCAGTTCTTC. The gene calls are TRBV5-6 and TRBJ2-1; D not certain. Per the germline V gene, CDR1 is SGHDT and CDR2 is YYEEEE. Trimming pared 2 bases from V and 6 bases from J, leaving 12 bases between. The CDR3 runs to 14 residues.

The count of this clonotype is one. The CDR3 does not close with the conserved phenylalanine or tryptophan, likely indicating a read error. The rearrangement uses TRBV11-2 and TRBJ2-3, with 9 positions matching TRBD2. Germline assignment: CDR1 SGHAT and CDR2 FQNNGV. CDR3 length: 16 residues. The CDR3 DNA reads as TGCGCCAGCAGCCAAGATTTGGCTAGCGGGACAGAAACGCAGTATTCT. It translates to CASSQDLASGTETQYS.

As regards this clonotype: Likely a read error: the CDR3 ends without its conserved phenylalanine or tryptophan. V usage is TRBV11-2 and J usage is TRBJ2-1; D not resolved. The CDR3 extends over 15 amino acids. Germline V lookup: CDR1 SGHAT, CDR2 FQNNGV. This CDR3 reads CSSSLSGPAVNEQFL. CDR3 DNA: TGTTCCAGCAGCTTATCGGGCCCAGCTGTCAATGAGCAGTTCCTC.

In its sample, this clonotype was seen many times. This chain's CDR3 is CASSTVEAQLNQPQHF. In nucleotides, the CDR3 is TGTGCCAGCAGCACGGTGGAGGCCCAACTCAATCAGCCCCAGCATTTT. This chain joins TRBV11-3 and TRBJ1-5; no clear D gene. This CDR3 is 16 amino acids long. In germline, CDR1 is SGHNT, CDR2 YENEEA. The ends were cut back, 5 bases at V and 3 bases at J, with 17 bases in the middle.

The chain recombines TRBV5-1 with TRBJ2-1, with 7 bases identical to TRBD1. J gave up 10 bases and V 2 bases, and 3 bases lay outside the gene matches. Germline values: CDR1 SGHRS, CDR2 YFSETQ. The CDR3 has 12 amino acids. CDR3 nucleotides: TGCGCCAGCAGCTTTGGACAGGTGGAGCAGTTCTTC. Encoded protein: CASSFGQVEQFF.

Regarding this clonotype: At one of its ends the junction is not consistent with the germline gene, which may arise from a read error. This chain connects TRBV20-1 to TRBJ2-7; 7 bases are shared with TRBD2. The CDR3 is 13 amino acids. Looked up from germline, CDR1 is DFQATT and CDR2 is SNEGSKA (reference sequence). In DNA, the CDR3 is TGCAGTGCTACCGGGAGGCGCTCCTATGAGCAGTACTTC. Translation gives CSATGRRSYEQYF.

Of note for this clonotype: A read error may explain this, as a much larger clone is one base away. The chain couples TRBV5-6 to TRBJ2-3, with D tentatively TRBD1 (6 bases). The CDR3 spans 12 residues. Germline CDR1 SGHDT, CDR2 YYEEEE. This CDR3 reads CVSSWGPDTQYF. DNA for the CDR3: TGTGTCAGCAGCTGGGGGCCAGATACGCAGTATTTT.